This record covers a single T cell receptor beta chain. This entry is derived from a study of blood T cell repertoires in COVID-19. TCRdb's copy holds only in-frame clones and misses some; the assay was immunoSEQ multiplex PCR. The sample has about 190,000 clones, 75% to 90% seen once. Trimming cost V 6 bases and J 2 bases, with 16 bases left between them. The V gene's germline CDR1 is SGHTA and CDR2 FQGNSA. The CDR3 is 15 residues long. The J gene is TRBJ2-5, the V gene TRBV7-2, with D tentatively TRBD2 (5 bases). The receptor's source is a woman aged 40 to 50 with acute or convalescent COVID-19. The sequencing input was peripheral blood. CDR3 protein: CASRRVAGPQETQYF. The CDR3 DNA is TGTGCCAGCAGGCGGGTGGCAGGACCACAAGAGACCCAGTACTTC.